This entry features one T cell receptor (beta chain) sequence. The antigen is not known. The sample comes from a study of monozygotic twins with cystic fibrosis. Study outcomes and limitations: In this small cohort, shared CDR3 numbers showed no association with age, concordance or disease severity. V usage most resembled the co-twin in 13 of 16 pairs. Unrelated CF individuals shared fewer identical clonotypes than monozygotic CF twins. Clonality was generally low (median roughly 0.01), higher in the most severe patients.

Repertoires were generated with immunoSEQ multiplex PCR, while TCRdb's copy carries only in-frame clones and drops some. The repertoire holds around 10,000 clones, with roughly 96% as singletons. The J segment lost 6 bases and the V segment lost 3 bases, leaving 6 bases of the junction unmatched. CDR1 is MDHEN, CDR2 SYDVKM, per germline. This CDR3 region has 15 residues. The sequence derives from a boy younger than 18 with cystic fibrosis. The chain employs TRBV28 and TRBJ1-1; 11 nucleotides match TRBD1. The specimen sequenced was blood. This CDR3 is CASSFPPGQGAEAFF. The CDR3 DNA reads TGTGCCAGCAGTTTCCCCCCGGGACAGGGGGCTGAAGCTTTCTTT.